The 26 T cell receptor beta chains presented below share a single source sample, sequenced in a study of blood T cell repertoires in COVID-19. Assay used: immunoSEQ multiplex PCR; TCRdb lists only in-frame clones, some missing. The sample lists around 230,000 clones; around 87% were seen once. The specimen sequenced was PBMCs or T cells enriched from blood (not recorded which). The origin of the receptors is a woman in her 40s with acute COVID-19.

This clone has just one count. Other DNA sequences in this sample translate to the same CDR3. J is TRBJ2-7 and V is TRBV10-3; D may be TRBD2 (6 bases). The CDR3 is 17 residues long. V was shortened by 2 bases and J by 1 base, with 18 bases between the two germline ends. The germline CDR1 and CDR2 sequences are ENHRY and SYGVKD. CDR3 loop: CAISEHSGGGTSYEQYF. CDR3 nucleotide sequence: TGTGCCATCAGTGAGCATAGCGGAGGTGGGACGTCCTACGAGCAGTACTTC.

The V call is TRBV12-3 or TRBV12-4, the J call TRBJ2-1; possibly TRBD2 for D (7 bases). V dropped 2 bases and J dropped 7 bases, with 9 bases sitting between them. This CDR3 spans 13 amino acids. The CDR3 DNA sequence: TGTGCCAGCAGTTTAAGGGGGGGAAATGAGCAGTTCTTC. Residues: CASSLRGGNEQFF.

The chain recombines TRBV7-3 with TRBJ2-1, with TRBD2 matching over 11 bases. Germline CDR1 SGHTA, CDR2 FQGTGA. The length of the CDR3 is 16 residues. V lost 4 bases and J lost 7; bases outside the gene matches: 9. CDR3 residues: CASSSSPTSGDNEQFF. For the CDR3, the DNA is TGTGCCAGCAGCTCAAGCCCGACTAGCGGGGATAATGAGCAGTTCTTC.

The genes are TRBV5-1 and TRBJ2-1, with a possible D match to TRBD2 (6 bases). The V end was cut by 0 bases, the J end by 0 bases, with 10 bases between. The CDR3 sequence is 16 residues long. The germline V gene has CDR1 SGHRS and CDR2 YFSETQ. CDR3 sequence (DNA): TGCGCCAGCAGCTTGGACGGGAGAGGCTCCTACAATGAGCAGTTCTTC. It translates to CASSLDGRGSYNEQFF.

The V call is TRBV11-2, the J call TRBJ2-2; the match to TRBD2 covers 7 bases. Trimming at V came to 0 bases and at J to 1 base, leaving 5 bases not matched to a gene. The CDR3 length is 17 residues. In germline, CDR1 is SGHAT, CDR2 FQNNGV. The CDR3: CASSLERPSGNTGELFF. The CDR3 nucleotides are TGTGCCAGCAGCTTAGAACGGCCTAGCGGGAACACCGGGGAGCTGTTTTTT.

The rearrangement uses TRBV18 and TRBJ2-3; 7 bases are a match to TRBD2. Trimming cost V 5 bases and J 2 bases; bases outside gene matches: 1. Germline loops: CDR1 KGHSH, CDR2 LQKENI. The CDR3 length is 13 residues. The CDR3 region is CASSSGTTDTQYF. The CDR3 DNA reads as TGTGCCAGCTCAAGCGGGACCACAGATACGCAGTATTTT.

Of note for this clone: Additional DNA sequences in this sample encode the identical CDR3. The J gene is TRBJ2-1, the V gene TRBV5-1, with 9 bases aligning to TRBD2. This CDR3 is built from 15 residues. The ends lost 0 bases at V and 7 bases at J; junction bases unmatched: 5. The germline CDR1 and CDR2 sequences are SGHRS and YFSETQ. CDR3 loop: CASSLGTSAGNEQFF. The CDR3 region has the DNA TGCGCCAGCAGCTTGGGGACTAGCGCCGGAAATGAGCAGTTCTTC. The full variable domain, with the rest looked up from reference TRBV5-1 and TRBJ2-1, is KAGVTQTPRYLIKTRGQQVTLSCSPISGHRSVSWYQQTPGQGLQFLFEYFSETQRNKGNFPGRFSGRQFSNSRSEMNVSTLELGDSALYLCASSLGTSAGNEQFFGPGTRLTVL.

The chain recombines TRBV19 with TRBJ2-2, with 10 nucleotides matching TRBD2. The CDR3 has 16 residues. Germline trimming cut 5 bases from V and 1 base from J; bases unmatched to any gene: 4. The germline gives CDR1 LNHDA, CDR2 SQIVND (reference sequence). The CDR3: CASSGGLAKNTGELFF. CDR3 in DNA: TGTGCCAGTAGTGGGGGACTAGCGAAGAACACCGGGGAGCTGTTTTTT.

This chain connects TRBV24-1 to TRBJ2-1; tentative D call: TRBD1 (5 bases). CDR1 and CDR2 from the germline V gene are KGHDR and SFDVKD. This CDR3 contains 14 residues. The V gene lost 4 bases and the J gene lost 3 bases, with 9 bases spanning the gap. In DNA, the CDR3 is TGTGCCACCAGTGACCCGGACAACTACAATGAGCAGTTCTTC. It yields the protein CATSDPDNYNEQFF.

V usage is TRBV11-2 and J usage is TRBJ2-1, with 9 bases aligning to TRBD1. Trimming took 3 bases from V and 6 from J; bases not matched to a gene: 9. The CDR3 contains 16 residues. Looked up from germline, CDR1 is SGHAT and CDR2 is FQNNGV. The chain's CDR3 is CASSFGRDRASNEQFF. In DNA form, the CDR3 reads TGTGCCAGCAGCTTCGGCCGGGACAGGGCCAGCAATGAGCAGTTCTTC.

This chain connects TRBV3-1 (or the pseudogene TRBV3-2) to TRBJ1-2, with D maybe TRBD1 (5 bases). The CDR3 extends over 14 amino acids. CDR1 is LGHDT and CDR2 is YNNKEL in the germline V gene (reference sequence). Trimming took off 4 bases at V and 3 bases at J, with 12 bases between the two ends. For the CDR3, the DNA is TGTGCCAGCAGCCTTACAGGTTCATACTATGGCTACACCTTC. Protein: CASSLTGSYYGYTF.

V and J are TRBV4-2 and TRBJ2-3; TRBD1 agrees at 11 bases. Trimming at V came to 5 bases and at J to 6 bases, leaving 7 bases not matched to a gene. The CDR3 is 15 amino acids. Germline V gene sequence: CDR1 LGHNA, CDR2 YNFKEQ. In DNA, the CDR3 is TGTGCCAGCAGCGACCGGACAGGGGGCCATGATACGCAGTATTTT. Translated, it gives CASSDRTGGHDTQYF.

This chain uses TRBV5-1 with TRBJ2-1; 8 bases match TRBD2. The germline CDR1 and CDR2 sequences are SGHRS and YFSETQ. The junction had 1 base not matched to a gene; V was cut back by 2 bases and J by 0 bases. The CDR3 runs to 15 residues. CDR3 nucleotide sequence: TGCGCCAGCAGCTTAGCGGGAGCCTCCTACAATGAGCAGTTCTTC. Protein sequence: CASSLAGASYNEQFF.

V gene TRBV7-2 combines with J gene TRBJ1-4, with D uncertain. The V end was cut by 5 bases, the J end by 5 bases, with 12 bases between. The germline V gene has CDR1 SGHTA and CDR2 FQGNSA. The CDR3 sequence is 14 residues long. CDR3 region: CASSLDGLNEKLFF. As DNA, the CDR3 is TGTGCCAGCAGCCTAGACGGACTAAATGAAAAACTGTTTTTT.

The chain is built from TRBV18 and TRBJ2-3; 8 nucleotides agree with TRBD1. Germline CDR1 and CDR2: KGHSH and LQKENI. This CDR3 region has 15 residues. The junction had 8 bases not matched to a gene; V was cut back by 7 bases and J by 2 bases. The CDR3 sequence is CASFSAGGDTDTQYF. Written as DNA, the CDR3 is TGTGCCAGCTTCTCGGCAGGGGGCGACACAGATACGCAGTATTTT.

The genes are TRBV6-5 and TRBJ1-1; 7 nucleotides align to TRBD1. J lost 5 bases, V lost 7 bases, and 4 bases had no gene match. Per the germline V gene, CDR1 is MNHEY and CDR2 is SVGAGI. This CDR3 has 12 residues. The CDR3 sequence: CASTNRGTEAFF. The CDR3, as DNA: TGTGCCAGCACCAACAGGGGTACTGAAGCTTTCTTT.

This chain uses TRBV5-1 with TRBJ2-4; D gene ambiguous. The CDR3 totals 14 residues. V lost 0 bases and J lost 5, with 9 bases in between. Germline values: CDR1 SGHRS, CDR2 YFSETQ. CDR3 nucleotide sequence: TGCGCCAGCAGCTTGGGTGGCGGAGAAAACATTCAGTACTTC. Protein product: CASSLGGGENIQYF.

Here the CDR3 reads CASSIGGGSTDTQYF. The CDR3 nucleotides read TGTGCCAGTAGTATCGGCGGGGGTAGCACAGATACGCAGTATTTT. The V gene is TRBV19, the J gene TRBJ2-3, with TRBD2 matching over 7 bases. The CDR3 totals 15 residues. The germline CDR1 and CDR2 sequences are LNHDA and SQIVND (reference sequence). With V trimmed by 3 bases and J by 0 bases, 3 bases remained unmatched. Full variable domain (missing parts from reference TRBV19 and TRBJ2-3): DGGITQSPKYLFRKEGQNVTLSCEQNLNHDAMYWYRQDPGQGLRLIYYSQIVNDFQKGDIAEGYSVSREKKESFPLTVTSAQKNPTAFYLCASSIGGGSTDTQYFGPGTRLTVL.

The chain uses TRBV19 and TRBJ2-1; 9 bases are a match to TRBD1. Losses at the gene ends were 5 bases for V and 7 bases for J; bases not matched to a gene: 9. The CDR3 consists of 15 residues. Germline CDR1 LNHDA, CDR2 SQIVND (reference sequence). The CDR3 region is CASSLTGGLLNEQFF. CDR3 sequence (DNA): TGTGCCAGTAGTCTCACAGGGGGCCTCTTAAATGAGCAGTTCTTC. Full variable domain (rest looked up from reference TRBV19 and TRBJ2-1): DGGITQSPKYLFRKEGQNVTLSCEQNLNHDAMYWYRQDPGQGLRLIYYSQIVNDFQKGDIAEGYSVSREKKESFPLTVTSAQKNPTAFYLCASSLTGGLLNEQFFGPGTRLTVL.

The chain links TRBV7-3 to TRBJ2-1; possibly TRBD1 for D (6 bases). Germline values: CDR1 SGHTA, CDR2 FQGTGA. The V gene lost 1 base and the J gene lost 2 bases, with 12 bases spanning the gap. The CDR3 has 16 residues. The CDR3 region has the DNA TGTGCCAGCAGCTTAAGTGGCGGACAGACCTACAATGAGCAGTTCTTC. It is translated as CASSLSGGQTYNEQFF. Combining the CDR3 with reference TRBV7-3 and TRBJ2-1 gives the whole variable domain GAGVSQTPSNKVTEKGKYVELRCDPISGHTALYWYRQSLGQGPEFLIYFQGTGAADDSGLPNDRFFAVRPEGSVSTLKIQRTERGDSAVYLCASSLSGGQTYNEQFFGPGTRLTVL.

This rearrangement joins TRBV5-1 to TRBJ2-7, with 8 positions matching TRBD1. Germline V gene data show CDR1 as SGHRS and CDR2 as YFSETQ. V lost 4 bases and J lost 9; bases outside the gene matches: 12. There are 14 residues in the CDR3. The CDR3 reads CASSLGTGYSLQYF. The CDR3 DNA sequence: TGCGCCAGCAGCCTCGGGACAGGATATAGCCTGCAGTACTTC.

This rearrangement joins TRBV9 to TRBJ1-2; D gene uncertain. Germline assignment: CDR1 SGDLS and CDR2 YYNGEE. The length of the CDR3 is 18 residues. V was pared by 4 bases and J by 6 bases, with 28 bases between. The CDR3 here is CASSPSGGPWMEVDGYTF. The CDR3 DNA reads as TGTGCCAGCAGCCCCAGTGGTGGACCTTGGATGGAGGTTGATGGCTACACCTTC.

V is TRBV5-1 and J is TRBJ2-1; 12 nucleotides agree with TRBD2. The CDR3 has 16 amino acids. Per the germline V gene, CDR1 is SGHRS and CDR2 is YFSETQ. J lost 8 bases, V lost 0 bases, and 6 bases had no gene match. CDR3 bases: TGCGCCAGCAGCTTGGCCCCGACTAGCGGGAGTTATGAGCAGTTCTTC. Its translation is CASSLAPTSGSYEQFF.

CDR3 DNA sequence: TGTGCCAGCAGCCCTTCGTTCGCTGTAGCTTGGGGCACTGACACAGATACGCAGTATTTT. This encodes CASSPSFAVAWGTDTDTQYF. The chain is built from TRBV27 and TRBJ2-3, with D possibly matching TRBD1 (5 bases). The CDR3 contains 20 residues. Germline-derived CDR1 and CDR2 are MNHEY and SMNVEV (reference sequence). Trimming took off 6 bases at V and 2 bases at J, with 30 bases between the two ends.

The CDR3 spells CASSAPGTANTEAFF. CDR3 in DNA: TGCGCCAGCAGCGCTCCCGGGACAGCGAACACTGAAGCTTTCTTT. The rearrangement joins TRBV5-1 to TRBJ1-1, with TRBD1 matching 7 bases. CDR3 length: 15 residues. V lost 4 bases to trimming and J lost 1 base; unmatched junction nucleotides: 7. Germline V CDR1 and CDR2: SGHRS, YFSETQ. Complete variable domain (other parts from reference TRBV5-1 and TRBJ1-1): KAGVTQTPRYLIKTRGQQVTLSCSPISGHRSVSWYQQTPGQGLQFLFEYFSETQRNKGNFPGRFSGRQFSNSRSEMNVSTLELGDSALYLCASSAPGTANTEAFFGQGTRLTVV.

The CDR3 here is CASSLVTGQPTDTQYF. The DNA of the CDR3 is TGTGCCAGCAGCTTAGTCACAGGGCAACCCACAGATACGCAGTATTTT. V is TRBV7-8 and J is TRBJ2-3, with D perhaps TRBD1 (6 bases). CDR1 and CDR2 from the germline V gene are SGHVS and FQNEAQ. This CDR3 has 16 amino acids. With 1 base removed from V and 2 bases from J, the gap between germline ends came to 13 bases.